This T cell receptor beta chain was observed in a study of cytomegalovirus exposure and HLA in healthy donors. Study findings and constraints: A prior analysis recorded that most TCR beta V segments were productive about 87% or about 30% of the time. It was likely that a cluster of highly shared sequence variants was a sequencing artifact. As a later analysis showed, a missense DCLRE1C variant was linked to trimming of TCR beta V- and J-genes.

A remark on this clone: Its antigen is currently unknown.

The PCR was carried out with 60 Vbeta primers and 13 Jbeta primers. Using immunoSEQ multiplex PCR, the repertoire was profiled, and TCRdb retains in-frame clones only, with some absent. The data hold under 150,000 clones, with about four fifths observed a single time. Sequencing used PBMCs. The source of this sequence is a man aged 18 to 30 in good health and CMV-seronegative.

The CDR3 nucleotides are TGTGCCAGCAGTTACGGACTGAGTTGGGGGGCAGATACGCAGTATTTT. Translated: CASSYGLSWGADTQYF. This chain links TRBV6-5 with TRBJ2-3; possible D gene TRBD2, 6 bases. Germline V CDR1 and CDR2: MNHEY, SVGAGI. The V end lost 2 bases, the J end lost 4 bases, and 16 bases lay between the germline ends. The CDR3 runs to 16 residues.